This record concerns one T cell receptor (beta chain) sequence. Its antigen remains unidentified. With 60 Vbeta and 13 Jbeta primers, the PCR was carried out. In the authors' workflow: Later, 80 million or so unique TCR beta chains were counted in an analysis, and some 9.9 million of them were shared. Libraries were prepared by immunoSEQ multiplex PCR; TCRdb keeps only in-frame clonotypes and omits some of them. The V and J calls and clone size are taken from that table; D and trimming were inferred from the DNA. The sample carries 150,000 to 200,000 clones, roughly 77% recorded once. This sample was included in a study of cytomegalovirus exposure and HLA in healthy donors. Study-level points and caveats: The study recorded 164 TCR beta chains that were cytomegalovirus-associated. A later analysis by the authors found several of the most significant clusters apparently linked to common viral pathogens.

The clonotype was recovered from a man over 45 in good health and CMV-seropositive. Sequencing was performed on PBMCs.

The CDR3 nucleotides read TGTGCCAGCTCCCCGAGTAGCGGGGGTGCAGATACGCAGTATTTT. It encodes CASSPSSGGADTQYF. This chain links TRBV18 with TRBJ2-3; TRBD2 matches 9 bases. CDR1 is KGHSH and CDR2 is LQKENI in the germline V gene. The CDR3 runs 15 residues. V dropped 6 bases and J dropped 4; count of bases not matched to a gene: 8.